The 26 T cell receptor beta chains given below trace back to one sample, sequenced in a study of cytomegalovirus exposure and HLA in healthy donors. Produced via immunoSEQ multiplex PCR; TCRdb's table is partial and in-frame only. The table records about 170,000 clones, roughly 86% of them present only once. The sequenced sample was PBMCs. These receptors came from a woman aged 18-29 years in good health and CMV-seropositive.

This chain connects TRBV28 to TRBJ2-1; 9 positions match TRBD2. The germline V gene encodes CDR1 MDHEN and CDR2 SYDVKM. The V gene end was trimmed by 4 bases and the J gene end by 14 bases; junction bases not matched to a gene: 12. This CDR3 is built from 14 residues. CDR3 residues: CASSSPGLALHEFF. The CDR3 region has the DNA TGTGCCAGCAGTTCCCCGGGACTAGCCCTACATGAGTTCTTC.

The chain couples TRBV11-3 to TRBJ2-1, with 13 bases fitting TRBD2. CDR3 size: 18 residues. The trim removed 0 bases at V and 8 bases at J, leaving 10 bases unmatched. The germline V gene has CDR1 SGHNT and CDR2 YENEEA. CDR3: CASSLEAPLAGGPYEQFF. CDR3 in DNA: TGTGCCAGCAGCTTAGAGGCACCACTAGCGGGAGGGCCCTATGAGCAGTTCTTC.

The chain uses TRBV15 and TRBJ1-2, with 7 bases that match TRBD1. Germline assignment: CDR1 LNHNV and CDR2 YYDKDF (reference sequence). Unmatched junction bases numbered 7, after V lost 4 bases and J lost 2 bases. This CDR3 spans 15 amino acids. DNA for the CDR3: TGTGCCACCAGCACCGACAGGGAGTTGAACTATGGCTACACCTTC. Amino acids: CATSTDRELNYGYTF.

The rearrangement links TRBV12-5 to TRBJ2-7; TRBD1 might be the D (6 bases). Per germline, CDR1 LGHNT and CDR2 FRNRAP. The V end was cut by 8 bases, the J end by 6 bases, with 14 bases between. This CDR3 region has 12 residues. The CDR3 reads CASKGVGGEQYF. The DNA of the CDR3 is TGTGCTAGTAAGGGGGTCGGAGGCGAGCAGTACTTC.

V gene TRBV7-9 combines with J gene TRBJ2-1, with 9 bases lining up with TRBD2. The V gene end was trimmed by 2 bases and the J gene end by 4 bases; junction bases not matched to a gene: 3. Germline assignment: CDR1 SEHNR and CDR2 FQNEAQ (reference sequence). The CDR3 length is 15 residues. Here the CDR3 reads CASSLSGRLYNEQFF. CDR3 DNA sequence: TGTGCCAGCAGCTTAAGCGGGAGGCTTTACAATGAGCAGTTCTTC.

J is TRBJ2-1 and V is TRBV9; TRBD2 agrees at 8 bases. The CDR3 is made up of 17 amino acids. Germline CDR1 and CDR2: SGDLS and YYNGEE. V lost 0 bases and J lost 2; bases outside the gene matches: 7. Here the CDR3 DNA reads TGTGCCAGCAGCGTAGGTGGGCTAGCGGGCGCCTACAATGAGCAGTTCTTC. Amino acids: CASSVGGLAGAYNEQFF.

The count of this clone is one. The chain links TRBV7-3 to TRBJ2-3; the D is unclear. In germline, CDR1 is SGHTA, CDR2 FQGTGA. The length of the CDR3 is 12 residues. The V gene lost 4 bases and the J gene lost 3 bases, with 5 bases spanning the gap. CDR3 loop: CASSSTTDTQYF. In nucleotides, the CDR3 is TGTGCCAGCAGCTCCACTACAGATACGCAGTATTTT.

The rearrangement links TRBV5-1 to TRBJ2-7; 12 bases are shared with TRBD1. The CDR3 has 14 amino acids. Germline values: CDR1 SGHRS, CDR2 YFSETQ. V lost 0 bases and J lost 6; bases outside the gene matches: 1. CDR3 in amino acids: CASSLGDRGREQYF. The CDR3 DNA sequence: TGCGCCAGCAGCTTGGGGGACAGGGGGCGCGAGCAGTACTTC.

The chain combines TRBV30 with TRBJ2-3; 9 nucleotides align to TRBD2. The CDR3 runs to 15 residues. Germline lookup yields CDR1 GTSNPN and CDR2 SVGIG (reference sequence). After removal of 5 bases from V and 0 bases from J, the junction contained 6 bases not matched to a gene. The CDR3 sequence: CAWGLAGTSTDTQYF. The CDR3 nucleotides read TGTGCCTGGGGTCTAGCGGGGACTAGCACAGATACGCAGTATTTT.

This clone was seen more than once but under ten times. This sequence joins TRBV2 and TRBJ1-5; 7 bases fit TRBD1. CDR1 and CDR2 from the germline V gene are SNHLY and FYNNEI. The CDR3 consists of 14 residues. V shed 6 bases, J shed 1 base, and the junction held 3 bases outside the gene matches. The CDR3 region is CASRTGYSNQPQHF. CDR3 DNA sequence: TGTGCCAGCAGGACAGGGTACAGCAATCAGCCCCAGCATTTT.

This chain connects TRBV7-2 to TRBJ2-7; D call uncertain. The CDR3 is made up of 15 amino acids. V was clipped by 1 base and J by 4 bases, with 14 bases between them. Germline assignment: CDR1 SGHTA and CDR2 FQGNSA. In nucleotides, the CDR3 is TGTGCCAGCAGCTTAGGATCCGATTGGGCTTACGAGCAGTACTTC. This encodes CASSLGSDWAYEQYF.

The J gene is TRBJ2-3, the V gene TRBV10-3, with a weak D call TRBD1 (5 bases). This CDR3 has 13 amino acids. Germline V CDR1 and CDR2: ENHRY, SYGVKD. The germline V and J ends were trimmed by 3 bases and 5 bases, with 9 bases remaining between them. The CDR3 nucleotides read TGTGCCATCAGTGAAGGAAGGGGAGATACGCAGTATTTT. Protein product: CAISEGRGDTQYF.

The rearrangement uses TRBV5-4 and TRBJ2-7; 7 positions match TRBD1. Germline V gene data show CDR1 as SGHNT and CDR2 as YYREEE (reference sequence). The CDR3 contains 16 residues. V lost 4 bases, J lost 0 bases, and 10 bases stayed unmatched. CDR3 sequence (DNA): TGTGCCAGCAGCCCTGGGACAGCAAGGAGCTCCTACGAGCAGTACTTC. Protein: CASSPGTARSSYEQYF.

The V call is TRBV4-1, the J call TRBJ1-5; 7 nucleotides match TRBD1. V dropped 0 bases and J dropped 3; count of bases not matched to a gene: 5. There are 16 residues in the CDR3. Germline V gene lookup returns CDR1 MGHRA and CDR2 YSYEKL. This CDR3 reads CASSQDPGQINQPQHF. In nucleotides, the CDR3 is TGCGCCAGCAGCCAAGACCCGGGACAGATCAATCAGCCCCAGCATTTT.

In this sample, this clone turned up once. This chain links TRBV28 with TRBJ1-1; the match to TRBD1 covers 7 bases. J was trimmed by 0 bases and V by 6 bases; bases with no gene match: 4. CDR3 size: 14 residues. Germline loops: CDR1 MDHEN, CDR2 SYDVKM. The CDR3 sequence is CASRRQGLNTEAFF. CDR3 sequence (DNA): TGTGCCAGCAGAAGACAGGGACTGAACACTGAAGCTTTCTTT.

This clone came up once. J is TRBJ2-3 and V is TRBV5-1; D possibly corresponds to TRBD2 (6 bases). Looked up from germline, CDR1 is SGHRS and CDR2 is YFSETQ. The V and J ends lost 0 bases and 2 bases respectively, with 13 bases between them. The CDR3 totals 16 residues. The CDR3 loop is CASSLEVGGVTDTQYF. As DNA, the CDR3 is TGCGCCAGCAGCTTGGAAGTCGGGGGAGTCACAGATACGCAGTATTTT.

The chain couples TRBV6-8 to TRBJ2-7; 11 nucleotides agree with TRBD2. There are 18 residues in the CDR3. CDR1 and CDR2 from the germline V gene are MNHGY and SAAAGT. The V gene end was trimmed by 2 bases and the J gene end by 0 bases; junction bases not matched to a gene: 9. CDR3 sequence: CASSYTGLAETSSYEQYF. The CDR3 nucleotides are TGTGCCAGCAGTTACACGGGACTAGCGGAAACGAGCTCCTACGAGCAGTACTTC.

The chain combines TRBV30 with TRBJ1-5; D is unclear. The V end was cut by 4 bases, the J end by 0 bases, with 7 bases between. The CDR3 contains 13 residues. Per the germline V gene, CDR1 is GTSNPN and CDR2 is SVGIG (reference sequence). This CDR3 reads CAWNSNSNQPQHF. The CDR3 nucleotides are TGTGCCTGGAATAGTAATAGCAATCAGCCCCAGCATTTT. Combining the CDR3 with reference TRBV30 and TRBJ1-5 gives the whole variable domain SQTIHQWPATLVQPVGSPLSLECTVEGTSNPNLYWYRQAAGRGLQLLFYSVGIGQISSEVPQNLSASRPQDRQFILSSKKLLLSDSGFYLCAWNSNSNQPQHFGDGTRLSIL.

This chain connects TRBV27 to TRBJ2-1, with 12 nucleotides matching TRBD2. The V gene's germline CDR1 is MNHEY and CDR2 SMNVEV (reference sequence). Trimming removed 5 bases from V and 3 bases from J; junction bases left unmatched: 8. This CDR3 is 17 amino acids long. CDR3 sequence reads: CASSPRTSGKNYNEQFF. The CDR3 DNA follows: TGTGCCAGCAGTCCCCGGACTAGCGGGAAAAACTACAATGAGCAGTTCTTC.

The rearrangement joins TRBV2 to TRBJ1-1; 7 nucleotides agree with TRBD1. The CDR3 has 18 amino acids. CDR1 is SNHLY and CDR2 is FYNNEI in the germline V gene. The J segment lost 5 bases and the V segment lost 0 bases, leaving 15 bases of the junction unmatched. The CDR3 spells CASSEALGAGGRGTEAFF. The DNA of the CDR3 is TGTGCCAGCAGTGAAGCGCTTGGGGCAGGGGGGAGAGGGACTGAAGCTTTCTTT.

The chain is built from TRBV18 and TRBJ1-2, with D possibly being TRBD1 (6 bases). There are 14 residues in the CDR3. V lost 0 bases and J lost 8, with 13 bases in between. CDR1 and CDR2 (germline): KGHSH, LQKENI. In nucleotides, the CDR3 is TGTGCCAGCTCACCACCGGGGGCTTCCGAAGGCTACACCTTC. Translated, it gives CASSPPGASEGYTF.

V gene TRBV7-6 combines with J gene TRBJ1-1, with 12 bases identical to TRBD1. Germline V lookup: CDR1 SGHVS, CDR2 FNYEAQ. This CDR3 has 16 residues. The V and J ends lost 6 bases and 5 bases, in that order; junction bases with no gene match: 10. The CDR3 DNA follows: TGTGCCAGCAGTTGGGGACAGGGGGCGATTGGGACTGAAGCTTTCTTT. Its translation is CASSWGQGAIGTEAFF.

This clone was seen a single time. The junction departs from germline at one end; a sequencing error may be responsible. The chain has TRBV7-7 and TRBJ2-3, with 7 nucleotides matching TRBD1. Per the germline V gene, CDR1 is SSHAT and CDR2 is FNYEAQ (reference sequence). The CDR3 length is 15 residues. The CDR3 is CASSLRQGNTDTQYF. CDR3 bases: TGTGCTAGCAGCTTACGACAGGGTAATACAGATACGCAGTATTTT. Drawing the rest from reference TRBV7-7 and TRBJ2-3, the complete variable domain is GAGVSQSPRYKVTKRGQDVTLRCDPISSHATLYWYQQALGQGPEFLTYFNYEAQPDKSGLPSDRFSAERPEGSISTLTIQRTEQRDSAMYRCASSLRQGNTDTQYFGPGTRLTVL.

The chain links TRBV30 to TRBJ2-2; 9 bases line up with TRBD1. The germline V gene encodes CDR1 GTSNPN and CDR2 SVGIG (reference sequence). The length of the CDR3 is 13 residues. Losses at the gene ends were 3 bases for V and 4 bases for J; bases not matched to a gene: 0. In nucleotides, the CDR3 is TGTGCCTGGAGGACAGGGGGCACCGGGGAGCTGTTTTTT. Translating gives CAWRTGGTGELFF.

This chain uses TRBV30 with TRBJ2-7, with 14 bases that match TRBD2. The J segment lost 9 bases and the V segment lost 2 bases, leaving 6 bases of the junction unmatched. Germline CDR1 reads GTSNPN; CDR2 reads SVGIG (reference sequence). This CDR3 spans 14 amino acids. In nucleotides, the CDR3 is TGTGCCTGGAGTTTGGGACTAGCGGGAGATGTGCAGTACTTC. This codes for CAWSLGLAGDVQYF.

This chain uses TRBV14 with TRBJ1-2; no definite D call. The germline V gene encodes CDR1 SGHDN and CDR2 FVKESK. The CDR3 contains 21 residues. V dropped 0 bases and J dropped 4 bases, with 30 bases sitting between them. This chain's CDR3 is CASSQEGARTVSVFHFYGYTF. Written as DNA, the CDR3 is TGTGCCAGCAGCCAAGAGGGAGCCAGGACGGTATCCGTCTTCCACTTCTATGGCTACACCTTC.